The 26 T cell receptor beta chains below all came from one sample that was sequenced in a study of OX40 agonist ivuxolimab in advanced cancers. Library preparation used the immunoSEQ multiplex PCR assay. TCRdb retrieved this table from immuneACCESS and kept in-frame rearrangements only. Not all clones are present; in checked studies, unresolved V genes account for under half, and no reason is known for the remainder. This sample has 50,000 to 85,000 clones in its table, and 75% to 90% of those were observed once. The biggest ten clones account for just over 2% of the sample. The sequences come from CD4+ or CD8+ T cells sorted from blood, collected in a trial of the OX40 agonist ivuxolimab. These receptors came from an adult with an advanced solid tumor such as melanoma, head and neck, liver or kidney cancer.

The gene calls are TRBV7-2 and TRBJ1-2; 7 bases are a match to TRBD1. This CDR3 is 16 amino acids long. V was clipped by 4 bases and J by 1 base; unmatched bases: 9. Per the germline V gene, CDR1 is SGHTA and CDR2 is FQGNSA. The CDR3 loop is CASSYLGTALNYGYTF. The CDR3 bases are TGTGCCAGCAGCTACCTCGGGACAGCTCTTAACTATGGCTACACCTTC.

The J gene is TRBJ2-7, the V gene TRBV21-1; the table's D call TRBD1 went unverified against the DNA. TRBV21-1 corresponds to a pseudogene. The length of the CDR3 is 15 residues. The CDR3 DNA follows: TGTGCCAGCAGCAAACCCCGGGACAGGGCTTACGAGCAGTACTTC. Protein product: CASSKPRDRAYEQYF.

Concerning this clone itself: At one end the junction does not follow the germline gene, possibly because of a read error. The chain recombines TRBV4-3 with TRBJ1-4; 9 nucleotides align to TRBD1. The CDR3 has 15 amino acids. CDR1 and CDR2 from the germline V gene are LGHNA and YSLEER. The CDR3 loop is CASSQGGTGLEKLLF. CDR3 sequence (DNA): TGCGCCAGCAGCCAAGGGGGGACAGGGCTTGAAAAACTGCTTTTT.

This rearrangement joins TRBV30 to TRBJ2-3; a possible D gene is TRBD2 (6 bases). Germline CDR1 GTSNPN, CDR2 SVGIG (reference sequence). This CDR3 contains 12 residues. The V gene lost 5 bases and the J gene lost 11 bases, with 17 bases spanning the gap. The CDR3 DNA follows: TGTGCCTGGGGGAGTGCGGGATCGGAGCAGTATTTT. Amino acids: CAWGSAGSEQYF. Filled out from reference TRBV30 and TRBJ2-3, the complete variable domain reads SQTIHQWPATLVQPVGSPLSLECTVEGTSNPNLYWYRQAAGRGLQLLFYSVGIGQISSEVPQNLSASRPQDRQFILSSKKLLLSDSGFYLCAWGSAGSEQYFGPGTRLTVL.

This sequence joins TRBV28 and TRBJ2-7, with a possible D match to TRBD1 (6 bases). The CDR3 contains 16 residues. V was pared by 1 base and J by 3 bases, with 16 bases between. CDR1 and CDR2 from the germline V gene are MDHEN and SYDVKM. CDR3 sequence reads: CASSLLGVGANYEQYF. Written as DNA, the CDR3 is TGTGCCAGCAGTTTATTAGGAGTGGGGGCCAACTACGAGCAGTACTTC.

This chain joins TRBV10-2 and TRBJ2-7, with D possibly matching TRBD1 (6 bases). The CDR3 spans 14 residues. V was trimmed by 7 bases and J by 2 bases, leaving 15 bases between them. Germline loops: CDR1 WSHSY, CDR2 SAAADI. This CDR3 reads CASNSVTGTYEQYF. Here the CDR3 DNA reads TGCGCCAGCAATTCGGTGACAGGTACCTACGAGCAGTACTTC.

In DNA, the CDR3 is TGTGCCAGCAGCCGGAGGACACATAACACTGAAGCTTTCTTT. This translates into CASSRRTHNTEAFF. The rearrangement links TRBV7-2 to TRBJ1-1; possible D gene TRBD1, 5 bases. The V end lost 5 bases, the J end lost 2 bases, and 12 bases lay between the germline ends. The CDR3 has 14 residues. The V gene's germline CDR1 is SGHTA and CDR2 FQGNSA. Full variable domain (missing parts from reference TRBV7-2 and TRBJ1-1): GAGVSQSPSNKVTEKGKDVELRCDPISGHTALYWYRQSLGQGLEFLIYFQGNSAPDKSGLPSDRFSAERTGGSVSTLTIQRTQQEDSAVYLCASSRRTHNTEAFFGQGTRLTVV.

This clone was picked up a small number of times. CDR3 in DNA: TGTGCCAGCAGCCAAGGAGGCCGTTACACTGAAGCTTTCTTT. This sequence encodes CASSQGGRYTEAFF. The J gene is TRBJ1-1, the V gene TRBV6-1; D remains ambiguous. V was cut by 6 bases and J by 3 bases, with 14 bases left in between. CDR1 and CDR2 from the germline V gene are MNHNS and SASEGT. The CDR3 spans 14 residues.

The chain recombines TRBV5-1 with TRBJ2-5, with D possibly matching TRBD2 (5 bases). The J call may be mistaken, given a closer DNA end match to TRBJ2-7. The CDR3 length is 14 residues. The germline V gene encodes CDR1 SGHRS and CDR2 YFSETQ. The CDR3 sequence is CASSSIQSGYEQYF. The CDR3 region has the DNA TGCGCCAGCAGCTCGATTCAGTCGGGGTACGAGCAGTACTTC.

The chain uses TRBV6-1 and TRBJ1-6; D may be TRBD1 (5 bases). There are 15 residues in the CDR3. V was clipped by 1 base and J by 7 bases, with 11 bases between them. Germline lookup yields CDR1 MNHNS and CDR2 SASEGT. CDR3 sequence: CASSEGFGGNSPLHF. In DNA, the CDR3 is TGTGCCAGCAGTGAAGGGTTTGGGGGGAATTCACCCCTCCACTTT.

This clone has only a few counts. The rearrangement links TRBV19 to TRBJ1-1, with D hard to call. Trimming stripped 6 bases from V and 0 bases from J, with 17 bases between. In germline, CDR1 is LNHDA, CDR2 SQIVND (reference sequence). The CDR3 sequence is 16 residues long. CDR3 in amino acids: CASRRGGSDMNTEAFF. The CDR3 region has the DNA TGTGCCAGTAGACGTGGCGGGAGTGACATGAACACTGAAGCTTTCTTT.

The chain employs TRBV29-1 and TRBJ1-2; 7 nucleotides agree with TRBD1. This CDR3 is built from 13 residues. V lost 3 bases, J lost 8 bases, and 9 bases stayed unmatched. CDR1 is SQVTM, CDR2 ANQGSEA, per germline. CDR3 in DNA: TGCAGCGTTGAGGTAGACAGGGCCGGCGGCTACACCTTC. This codes for CSVEVDRAGGYTF.

The V and J genes are TRBV19 and TRBJ2-1; D gene unclear. The V gene lost 6 bases and the J gene lost 6 bases, with 21 bases spanning the gap. The CDR3 spans 16 residues. Per the germline V gene, CDR1 is LNHDA and CDR2 is SQIVND (reference sequence). In DNA form, the CDR3 reads TGTGCCAGTAGAAGCCCCGAGCCCGGCCACCTCAATGAGCAGTTCTTC. Amino acids: CASRSPEPGHLNEQFF.

The V call is TRBV6-1, the J call TRBJ2-7; 7 nucleotides align to TRBD2. Germline V lookup: CDR1 MNHNS, CDR2 SASEGT. There are 13 residues in the CDR3. After removal of 4 bases from V and 4 bases from J, the junction contained 4 bases not matched to a gene. The CDR3 nucleotides are TGTGCCAGCAGTGGGGGGGGAGGATACGAGCAGTACTTC. Amino acids: CASSGGGGYEQYF.

This sequence joins TRBV6-9 and TRBJ2-3; D remains unclear. The CDR3 covers 14 residues. The ends were cut back, 2 bases at V and 0 bases at J, with 6 bases in the middle. Germline-derived CDR1 and CDR2 are MNHGY and SVAAGI. The CDR3 DNA is TGTGCCAGCAGTTATATGGGGAGCACAGATACGCAGTATTTT. It encodes CASSYMGSTDTQYF.

J is TRBJ2-5 and V is TRBV5-4, with 7 nucleotides matching TRBD2. The DNA end lines up better with TRBJ2-7; the J call may be wrong. CDR1 and CDR2 (germline): SGHNT, YYREEE (reference sequence). The CDR3 has 15 amino acids. CDR3 in amino acids: CASSSPAGMTYEQYF. The CDR3 DNA follows: TGTGCCAGCAGCTCTCCAGCGGGAATGACCTACGAGCAGTACTTC.

V is TRBV6-8 and J is TRBJ1-2; D possibly corresponds to TRBD1 (5 bases). V shed 0 bases and J shed 6 bases, with 14 bases lying between them. The CDR3 extends over 15 amino acids. The germline gives CDR1 MNHGY, CDR2 SAAAGT. The CDR3 here is CASSYSNPGSDGYTF. The CDR3, as DNA: TGTGCCAGCAGTTACTCGAATCCAGGGTCGGATGGCTACACCTTC.

This clone was counted only a few times. The chain joins TRBV27 to TRBJ2-3; D is perhaps TRBD2 (6 bases). The CDR3 is 16 residues long. V was clipped by 1 base and J by 4 bases, with 15 bases between them. CDR1 and CDR2 (germline): MNHEY, SMNVEV (reference sequence). The DNA for the CDR3 is TGTGCCAGCAGTTTATTGGGGACTCAAACGGCAGATACGCAGTATTTT. This codes for CASSLLGTQTADTQYF.

V and J are TRBV7-2 and TRBJ1-4; 7 bases are a match to TRBD1. Germline CDR1 is SGHTA and CDR2 is FQGNSA. This CDR3 contains 14 residues. Trimming took 5 bases from V and 8 from J; bases not matched to a gene: 8. The CDR3 region is CASSQDRMGEKLFF. In DNA form, the CDR3 reads TGTGCCAGCAGCCAGGACAGGATGGGAGAAAAACTGTTTTTT.

The V and J genes are TRBV15 and TRBJ2-3; D is unclear. CDR3 size: 17 residues. Trimming left V 1 base short and J 5 bases short, with 19 bases between. Germline CDR1 LNHNV, CDR2 YYDKDF (reference sequence). This CDR3 is CATSRVVTSLSRDTQYF. CDR3 DNA: TGTGCCACCAGCAGAGTAGTTACCTCTTTGAGCCGAGATACGCAGTATTTT.

The chain combines TRBV7-9 with TRBJ2-4; D unresolved. Germline V lookup: CDR1 SEHNR, CDR2 FQNEAQ (reference sequence). This CDR3 contains 11 residues. Trimming left V 5 bases short and J 5 bases short, with 4 bases between. The CDR3 DNA sequence: TGTGCCAGCAGCCGAGAAAACATTCAGTACTTC. Translated: CASSRENIQYF.

The chain carries TRBV19 and TRBJ1-2; no definite D call. The CDR3 extends over 16 amino acids. V lost 6 bases and J 0 bases, leaving 17 bases between the germline ends. CDR1 is LNHDA, CDR2 SQIVND, per germline (reference sequence). The CDR3 region is CASRAGREGSNYGYTF. The CDR3 DNA sequence: TGTGCCAGTAGGGCGGGGAGAGAGGGCTCTAACTATGGCTACACCTTC.

This clone has only a few counts. This chain links TRBV2 with TRBJ2-2, with D perhaps matching TRBD1 or TRBD2 (5 bases each). Germline V CDR1 and CDR2: SNHLY, FYNNEI. The CDR3 covers 13 residues. Deletions cut 7 bases from V and 7 bases from J, with 13 bases between. The CDR3 loop is CASTRDPSGELFF. CDR3 in DNA: TGTGCCAGCACTCGGGACCCAAGCGGGGAGCTGTTTTTT.

This chain connects TRBV7-6 to TRBJ2-5; possible D gene TRBD1, 5 bases. The CDR3 is 16 residues long. CDR1 and CDR2 from the germline V gene are SGHVS and FNYEAQ. V was trimmed by 1 base and J by 1 base, leaving 13 bases between them. The CDR3 spells CASSLDPPTVQETQYF. CDR3 DNA: TGTGCCAGCAGCTTAGACCCTCCGACAGTCCAAGAGACCCAGTACTTC.

The gene calls are TRBV18 and TRBJ1-5; 7 nucleotides match TRBD1. Germline V gene lookup returns CDR1 KGHSH and CDR2 LQKENI. The CDR3 sequence is 17 residues long. J was trimmed by 2 bases and V by 3 bases; bases with no gene match: 10. DNA for the CDR3: TGTGCCAGCTCACCCCGGGAGGGGGCCACGGGCAATCAGCCCCAGCATTTT. Protein: CASSPREGATGNQPQHF.

This clone was counted between two and nine times. The chain couples TRBV19 to TRBJ1-1; D unclear. Trimming took off 3 bases at V and 1 base at J, with 6 bases between the two ends. Germline CDR1 reads LNHDA; CDR2 reads SQIVND (reference sequence). The CDR3 is made up of 13 amino acids. In DNA, the CDR3 is TGTGCCAGTAGTATTTTGGGGAACACTGAAGCTTTCTTT. This codes for CASSILGNTEAFF.